This TCR beta chain is drawn from a study of cytomegalovirus exposure and HLA in healthy donors. It was with 60 Vbeta and 13 Jbeta primers that the PCR ran. Generated by immunoSEQ multiplex PCR, the TCRdb table keeps only in-frame clones and is missing some. The repertoire shows some 56,000 clones; the top ten hold approximately 12%. The germline V gene has CDR1 LNHDA and CDR2 SQIVND (reference sequence). Trimming pared 5 bases from V and 5 bases from J, leaving 10 bases between. The CDR3 totals 14 residues. This sequence joins TRBV19 and TRBJ1-6, with D perhaps TRBD1 (6 bases). Sequencing was carried out using PBMCs. The source of this sequence is a woman aged 30 to 39 in good health and CMV-seropositive. The DNA of the CDR3 is TGTGCCAGTAGTCCCCGGGACAATAATTCACCCCTCCACTTT. It encodes CASSPRDNNSPLHF.